This record covers a single T cell receptor (beta chain). The antigen is undetermined. The record originates from a study of beta chain features in type 1 diabetes. Overall study context: Cell yields, gender and age were comparable in patients and healthy donors. Notes on the study in general: Shortening that was moderate but significant affected the TCRB CDR3s of Type 1 diabetes patients in all four CD4+ subsets.

Since all of the isolated RNA was reverse transcribed, expressed TCRB transcripts were what got sequenced. TCRdb keeps only in-frame clones here, not all; method: immunoSEQ multiplex PCR. Of 350,000 to 400,000 clones listed, over 9.5% were seen once; the top ten hold around 0.0099%. It was via CD45RO/CCR7/CD25/CD127/CD95/CD27 that CD4+ naive, central memory, regulatory and stem cell-like memory cells were sorted. Per germline, CDR1 SGHTA and CDR2 FQGNSA. This CDR3 spans 15 amino acids. The V end lost 4 bases, the J end lost 10 bases, and 17 bases lay between the germline ends. This receptor was identified in a woman between 18 and 29 years old with type 1 diabetes. The sequencing input was naive CD4+ T cells from blood. The rearrangement uses TRBV7-2 and TRBJ1-6; tentatively, D is TRBD1 (6 bases). CDR3: CASSSRQASGSPLHF. The CDR3 DNA sequence: TGTGCCAGCAGCTCCAGACAGGCCTCGGGGTCACCCCTCCACTTT.